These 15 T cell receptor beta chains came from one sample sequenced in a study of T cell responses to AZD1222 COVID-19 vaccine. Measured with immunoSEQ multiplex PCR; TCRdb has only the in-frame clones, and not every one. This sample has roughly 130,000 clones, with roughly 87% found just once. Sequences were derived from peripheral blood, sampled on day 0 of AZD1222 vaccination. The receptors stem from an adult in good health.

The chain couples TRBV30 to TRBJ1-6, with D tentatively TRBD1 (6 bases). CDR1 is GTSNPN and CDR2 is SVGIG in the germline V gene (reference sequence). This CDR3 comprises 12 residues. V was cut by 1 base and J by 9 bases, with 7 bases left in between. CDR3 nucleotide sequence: TGTGCCTGGAGTGGGACAGCTTCACCCCTCCACTTT. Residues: CAWSGTASPLHF.

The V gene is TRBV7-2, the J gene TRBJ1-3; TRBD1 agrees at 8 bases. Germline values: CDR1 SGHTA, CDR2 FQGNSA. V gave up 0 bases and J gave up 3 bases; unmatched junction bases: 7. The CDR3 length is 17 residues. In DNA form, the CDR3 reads TGTGCCAGCAGCTTAGCGCGGTCAGGGGGCAGTGGAAACACCATATATTTT. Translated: CASSLARSGGSGNTIYF. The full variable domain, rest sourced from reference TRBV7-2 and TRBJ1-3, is GAGVSQSPSNKVTEKGKDVELRCDPISGHTALYWYRQSLGQGLEFLIYFQGNSAPDKSGLPSDRFSAERTGGSVSTLTIQRTQQEDSAVYLCASSLARSGGSGNTIYFGEGSWLTVV.

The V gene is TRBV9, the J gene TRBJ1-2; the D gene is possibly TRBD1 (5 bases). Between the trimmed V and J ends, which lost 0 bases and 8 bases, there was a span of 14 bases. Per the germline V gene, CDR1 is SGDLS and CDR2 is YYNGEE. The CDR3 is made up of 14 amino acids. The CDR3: CASSVEGSYGGYTF. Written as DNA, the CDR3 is TGTGCCAGCAGCGTAGAGGGGTCCTATGGAGGCTACACCTTC.

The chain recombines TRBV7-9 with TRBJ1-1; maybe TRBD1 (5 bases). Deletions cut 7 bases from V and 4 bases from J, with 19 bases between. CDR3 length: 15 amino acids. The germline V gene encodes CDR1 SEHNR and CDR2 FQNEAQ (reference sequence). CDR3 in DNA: TGTGCCAGCAACAATGCCGCGGGGCAGGGCACTGAAGCTTTCTTT. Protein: CASNNAAGQGTEAFF.

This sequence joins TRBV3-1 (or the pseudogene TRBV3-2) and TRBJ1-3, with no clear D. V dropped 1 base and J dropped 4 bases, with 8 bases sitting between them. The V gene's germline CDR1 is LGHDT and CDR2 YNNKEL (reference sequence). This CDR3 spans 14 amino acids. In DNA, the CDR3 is TGTGCCAGCAGCCAAGTTTCAAAAGGAAACACCATATATTTT. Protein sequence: CASSQVSKGNTIYF.

CDR3 bases: TGTGCCAGCAGCTTATATTACAGGGGCTATGGCTACACCTTC. Protein: CASSLYYRGYGYTF. The chain recombines TRBV13 with TRBJ1-2, with 7 bases that match TRBD1. CDR1 and CDR2 from the germline V gene are PRHDT and FYEKMQ (reference sequence). This CDR3 region has 14 residues. The ends lost 2 bases at V and 4 bases at J; junction bases unmatched: 4.

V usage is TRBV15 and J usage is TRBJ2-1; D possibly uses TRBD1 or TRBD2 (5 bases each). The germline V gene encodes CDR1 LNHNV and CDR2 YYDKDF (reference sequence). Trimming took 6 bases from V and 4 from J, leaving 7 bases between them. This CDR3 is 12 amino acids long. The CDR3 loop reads CATRGRYNEQFF. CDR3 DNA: TGTGCCACCAGGGGACGTTACAATGAGCAGTTCTTC.

In DNA form, the CDR3 reads TGCGCCAGCAGCTTGGTGTCGGCGGGGGAAGAGACCCAGTACTTC. As protein: CASSLVSAGEETQYF. The rearrangement joins TRBV5-1 to TRBJ2-5; 7 nucleotides match TRBD2. J was trimmed by 3 bases and V by 0 bases; bases with no gene match: 5. Germline CDR1 is SGHRS and CDR2 is YFSETQ. CDR3 length equals 15 residues.

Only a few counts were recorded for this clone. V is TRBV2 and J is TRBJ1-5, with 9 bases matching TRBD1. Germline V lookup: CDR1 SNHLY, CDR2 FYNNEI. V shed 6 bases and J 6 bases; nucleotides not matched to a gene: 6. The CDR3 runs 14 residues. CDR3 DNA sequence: TGTGCCAGCAGAGGGACAGGGAACGGTCAGCCCCAGCATTTT. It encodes CASRGTGNGQPQHF.

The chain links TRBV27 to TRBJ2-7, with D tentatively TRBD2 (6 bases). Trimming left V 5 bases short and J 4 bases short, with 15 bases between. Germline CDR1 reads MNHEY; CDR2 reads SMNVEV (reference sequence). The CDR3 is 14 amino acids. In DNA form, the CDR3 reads TGTGCCAGCAGTCCACGGGAGCAACGATACGAGCAGTACTTC. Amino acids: CASSPREQRYEQYF.

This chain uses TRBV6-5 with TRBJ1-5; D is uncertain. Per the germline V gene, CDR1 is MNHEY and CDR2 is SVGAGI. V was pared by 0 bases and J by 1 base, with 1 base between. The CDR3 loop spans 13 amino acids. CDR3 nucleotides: TGTGCCAGCAGTTACTCAAGCAATCAGCCCCAGCATTTT. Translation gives CASSYSSNQPQHF.

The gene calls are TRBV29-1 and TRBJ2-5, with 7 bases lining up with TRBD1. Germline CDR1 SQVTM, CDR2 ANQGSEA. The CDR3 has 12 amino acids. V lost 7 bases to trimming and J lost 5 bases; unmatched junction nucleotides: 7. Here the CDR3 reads CSGGGSGETQYF. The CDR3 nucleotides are TGCAGCGGAGGGGGCTCCGGGGAGACCCAGTACTTC.

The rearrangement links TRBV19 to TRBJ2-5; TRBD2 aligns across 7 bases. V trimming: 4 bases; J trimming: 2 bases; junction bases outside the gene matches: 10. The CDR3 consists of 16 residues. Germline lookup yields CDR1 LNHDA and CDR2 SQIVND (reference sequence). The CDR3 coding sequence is TGTGCCAGTAGTACCTTTGCTAGCGGACAACAAGAGACCCAGTACTTC. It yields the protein CASSTFASGQQETQYF.

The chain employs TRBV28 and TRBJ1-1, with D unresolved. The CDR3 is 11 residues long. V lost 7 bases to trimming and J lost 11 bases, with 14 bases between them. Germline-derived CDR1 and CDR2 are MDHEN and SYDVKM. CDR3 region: CASNFEGKAFF. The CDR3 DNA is TGTGCCAGCAATTTCGAGGGTAAGGCTTTCTTT.

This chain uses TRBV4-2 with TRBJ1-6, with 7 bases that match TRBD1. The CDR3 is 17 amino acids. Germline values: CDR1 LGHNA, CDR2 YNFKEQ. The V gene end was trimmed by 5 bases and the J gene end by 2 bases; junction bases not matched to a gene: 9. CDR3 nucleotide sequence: TGTGCCAGCAGCACCATATCGGGACAGACCTATAATTCACCCCTCCACTTT. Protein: CASSTISGQTYNSPLHF.